These T cell receptor beta chains were read from a single sample in a study of beta chain features in type 1 diabetes. Assay used: immunoSEQ multiplex PCR; TCRdb lists only in-frame clones, some missing. Of roughly 140,000 clones in the sample, 9% to 12% were seen once. Sequencing was done on a sample of central memory CD4+ T cells from blood. Receptor source: a young man with type 1 diabetes. CDR3s include the opening cysteine and the closing phenylalanine or tryptophan. The D gene is left open where the match is weak. A clone size is listed for some rows: how often the clone was seen (once, few, many), or a class if it is expanded.

NA,TRBV7-2,TRBJ2-1,few,CASSLGGVSYNEQFF,TGTGCCAGCAGCTTAGGCGGGGTCTCCTACAATGAGCAGTTCTTC
TRBD1,TRBV27,TRBJ2-5,NA,CASRQGGFETQYF,TGTGCCAGCAGACAGGGGGGATTCGAGACCCAGTACTTC
TRBD2,TRBV4-2,TRBJ2-5,NA,CASSQEVLAGGETQYF,TGTGCCAGCAGCCAAGAGGTACTAGCGGGAGGGGAGACCCAGTACTTC
NA,TRBV11-2,TRBJ2-3,NA,CASSFRRAEDTQYF,TGTGCCAGCAGCTTTAGGAGGGCCGAAGATACGCAGTATTTT
TRBD1,TRBV19,TRBJ1-2,few,CASGTDYGYTF,TGTGCCAGCGGGACAGACTATGGCTACACCTTC
NA,TRBV6-6,TRBJ2-1,NA,CASSPRGTSYFEQFF,TGTGCCAGCAGTCCCAGGGGGACTAGTTATTTTGAGCAGTTCTTC
NA,TRBV19,TRBJ2-2,few,CASSIIDTGELFF,TGTGCCAGTAGTATCATAGACACCGGGGAGCTGTTTTTT
NA,TRBV6-5,TRBJ1-1,few,CASSYNRNTEAFF,TGTGCCAGCAGTTACAACAGAAACACTGAAGCTTTCTTT
NA,TRBV14,TRBJ2-1,NA,CASSPSLGGGNEQFF,TGTGCCAGCAGCCCGTCCCTTGGGGGAGGAAATGAGCAGTTCTTC
TRBD2,TRBV30,TRBJ2-2,NA,CSSGPNTGELFF,TGCTCTAGCGGGCCTAACACCGGGGAGCTGTTTTTT
NA,TRBV28,TRBJ2-1,few,CASGGPGAVSYNEQFF,TGTGCCAGCGGCGGGCCAGGAGCGGTGTCCTACAATGAGCAGTTCTTC
NA,TRBV28,TRBJ2-1,few,CASRIGQGINEQFF,TGTGCCAGCAGAATCGGGCAGGGGATCAATGAGCAGTTCTTC